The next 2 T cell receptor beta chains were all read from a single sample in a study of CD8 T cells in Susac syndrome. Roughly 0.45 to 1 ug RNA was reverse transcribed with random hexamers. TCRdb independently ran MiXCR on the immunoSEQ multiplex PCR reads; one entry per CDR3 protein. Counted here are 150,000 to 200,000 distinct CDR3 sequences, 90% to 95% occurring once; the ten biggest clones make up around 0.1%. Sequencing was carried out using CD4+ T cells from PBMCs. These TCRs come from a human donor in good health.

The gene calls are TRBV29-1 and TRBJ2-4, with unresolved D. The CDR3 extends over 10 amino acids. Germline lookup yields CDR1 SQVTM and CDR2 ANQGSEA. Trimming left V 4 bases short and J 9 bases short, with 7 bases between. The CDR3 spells CSVVIGIQYF. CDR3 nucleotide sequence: TGCAGCGTTGTTATAGGCATTCAGTACTTC.

The CDR3, as DNA: TGTGCCAGTAGCTCGAGCGGGAGAAACACTGAAGCTTTCTTT. Translation gives CASSSSGRNTEAFF. The rearrangement uses TRBV19 and TRBJ1-1, with D unclear. Germline lookup yields CDR1 LNHDA and CDR2 SQIVND (reference sequence). V lost 6 bases to trimming and J lost 2 bases, with 13 bases between them. The CDR3 runs to 14 residues.